This TCR beta chain derives from a study of beta chain features in type 1 diabetes. General observations from the study: Patients with type 1 diabetes showed fewer VDJ junction insertions and more deletions. People with Type 1 diabetes carried modestly yet significantly shorter TCRB CDR3s in all four CD4+ subsets. The analysis here could not establish whether HLA type shapes TCRB rearrangement.

In regard to this clone: Its antigen is currently unknown.

This CDR3 is 13 amino acids long. With 5 bases removed from V and 7 bases from J, the gap between germline ends came to 14 bases. Germline V gene lookup returns CDR1 SGHTA and CDR2 FQGTGA. Sorted CD4+ subsets: naive, central memory, regulatory, stem cell-like memory (CD45RO/CCR7/CD25/CD127/CD95/CD27 panel). Investigators reverse transcribed all isolated RNA, so they sequenced expressed TCRB transcripts. Sequenced naive, central memory and regulatory T cell samples produced an average of about 3.7 million reads. Clones were read by immunoSEQ multiplex PCR, and TCRdb kept only the in-frame ones, dropping some. The table has around 250,000 clones, roughly 24% seen once.

The sequence came from a woman younger than 45 with type 1 diabetes. Sequenced input: naive CD4+ T cells from blood. The J gene is TRBJ1-1, the V gene TRBV7-3; a possible D gene is TRBD1 (6 bases). This chain's CDR3 is CASSPIPDSEAFF. CDR3 in DNA: TGTGCCAGCAGCCCCATCCCGGACAGTGAAGCTTTCTTT. Combining the CDR3 with reference TRBV7-3 and TRBJ1-1 gives the whole variable domain GAGVSQTPSNKVTEKGKYVELRCDPISGHTALYWYRQSLGQGPEFLIYFQGTGAADDSGLPNDRFFAVRPEGSVSTLKIQRTERGDSAVYLCASSPIPDSEAFFGQGTRLTVV.